This T cell receptor (beta chain) was captured in a study of cytomegalovirus exposure and HLA in healthy donors. Study results and limitations: Researchers counted some 150 TCR beta chains as cytomegalovirus-associated. With DRB1 most and HLA-C fewest, TCR association rates differed between HLA loci in a later analysis.

Looked up from germline, CDR1 is LNHNV and CDR2 is YYDKDF (reference sequence). The CDR3 sequence is 17 residues long. V was cut by 5 bases and J by 4 bases, with 23 bases left in between. Details on this clone: Its antigen remains unknown.

Use of 60 Vbeta and 13 Jbeta primers characterized the PCR. The assay was immunoSEQ multiplex PCR, and TCRdb's table has in-frame clones only and misses some. The table records about 160,000 clones, 60% to 80% of them present only once. This TCR came from a woman between 50 and 59 years old in good health and CMV-seropositive. The chain links TRBV15 to TRBJ2-5; tentative D call: TRBD2 (7 bases). Sequencing used PBMCs. The CDR3 DNA follows: TGTGCCACCAGCGGTGGGGGGGCCCTCGAAGTTTCAGAGACCCAGTACTTC. Translated, it gives CATSGGGALEVSETQYF. The whole variable domain, filled in from reference TRBV15 and TRBJ2-5, reads DAMVIQNPRYQVTQFGKPVTLSCSQTLNHNVMYWYQQKSSQAPKLLFHYYDKDFNNEADTPDNFQSRRPNTSFCFLDIRSPGLGDTAMYLCATSGGGALEVSETQYFGPGTRLLVL.